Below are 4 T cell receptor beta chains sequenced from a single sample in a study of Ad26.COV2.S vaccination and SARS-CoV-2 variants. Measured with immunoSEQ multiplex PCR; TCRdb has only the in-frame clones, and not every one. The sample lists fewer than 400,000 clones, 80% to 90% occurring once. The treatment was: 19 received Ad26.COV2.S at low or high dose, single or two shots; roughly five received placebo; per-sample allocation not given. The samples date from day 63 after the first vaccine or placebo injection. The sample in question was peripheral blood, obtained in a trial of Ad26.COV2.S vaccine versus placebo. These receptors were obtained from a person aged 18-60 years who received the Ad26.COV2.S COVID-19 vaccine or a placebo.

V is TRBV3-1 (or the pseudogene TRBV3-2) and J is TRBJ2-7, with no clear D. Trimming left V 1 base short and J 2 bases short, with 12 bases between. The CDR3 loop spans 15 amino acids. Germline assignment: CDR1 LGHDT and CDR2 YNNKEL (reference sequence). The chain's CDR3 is CASSQGGGTTYEQYF. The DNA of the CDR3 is TGTGCCAGCAGCCAAGGGGGTGGAACCACCTACGAGCAGTACTTC.

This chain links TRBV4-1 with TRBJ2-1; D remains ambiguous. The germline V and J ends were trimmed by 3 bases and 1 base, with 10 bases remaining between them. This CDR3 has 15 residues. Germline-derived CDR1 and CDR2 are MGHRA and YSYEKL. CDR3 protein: CASSHETRSYNEQFF. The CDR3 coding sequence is TGCGCCAGCAGCCACGAGACTCGATCCTACAATGAGCAGTTCTTC.

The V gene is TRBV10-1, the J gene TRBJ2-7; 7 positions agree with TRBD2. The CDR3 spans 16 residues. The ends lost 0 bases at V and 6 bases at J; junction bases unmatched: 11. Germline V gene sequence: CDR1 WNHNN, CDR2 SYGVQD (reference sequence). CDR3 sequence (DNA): TGCGCCAGCAGTGAGTCGAAGACGGGGGGTAAAAGCGAGCAGTACTTC. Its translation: CASSESKTGGKSEQYF.

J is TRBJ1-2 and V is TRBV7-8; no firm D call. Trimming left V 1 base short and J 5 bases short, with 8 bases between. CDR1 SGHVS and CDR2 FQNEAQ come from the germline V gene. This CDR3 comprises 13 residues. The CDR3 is CASSLVGGYGYTF. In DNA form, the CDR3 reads TGTGCCAGCAGCTTAGTCGGAGGTTATGGCTACACCTTC.